Listed here are 15 T cell receptor beta chains from one sample, sequenced in a study of CD8 T cells in Susac syndrome. RNA was extracted with the RNeasy kit, and a quantity of about 0.45 to 1 ug was reverse transcribed using random hexamers. TCRdb reprocessed the immunoSEQ multiplex PCR reads with MiXCR, giving one entry per CDR3 protein. The sample lists about 85,000 distinct CDR3 sequences, 94% occurring once. Input material: CD8+ T cells from PBMCs. All receptors derive from a human donor in good health.

V usage is TRBV7-9 and J usage is TRBJ2-3, with TRBD2 as a possible D gene (5 bases). This CDR3 comprises 14 residues. The V end was cut by 4 bases, the J end by 0 bases, with 8 bases between. The germline CDR1 and CDR2 sequences are SEHNR and FQNEAQ (reference sequence). The CDR3 is CASSYERSTDTQYF. CDR3 nucleotides: TGTGCCAGCAGCTACGAGCGGAGCACAGATACGCAGTATTTT.

V gene TRBV3-1 combines with J gene TRBJ2-7, with 7 bases identical to TRBD2. The CDR3 runs 14 residues. Germline V CDR1 and CDR2: LGHDT, YNNKEL (reference sequence). V lost 5 bases, J lost 0 bases, and 4 bases stayed unmatched. The CDR3 region is CASSYGLDSYEQYV. CDR3 DNA: TGTGCCAGCAGCTATGGACTAGACTCCTACGAGCAGTACGTC.

The CDR3 sequence is CSARDLNNEQFF. CDR3 DNA: TGCAGTGCTAGGGACTTGAACAATGAGCAGTTCTTC. The V and J genes are TRBV20-1 and TRBJ2-1, with TRBD2 as a possible D gene (5 bases). Germline V gives CDR1 DFQATT, CDR2 SNEGSKA (reference sequence). The CDR3 consists of 12 residues. V was pared by 3 bases and J by 5 bases, with 8 bases between.

The chain has TRBV6-1 and TRBJ1-1, with D perhaps matching TRBD1 (5 bases). The CDR3 runs 15 residues. V dropped 2 bases and J dropped 4 bases, with 14 bases sitting between them. CDR1 and CDR2 (germline): MNHNS, SASEGT. In DNA, the CDR3 is TGTGCCAGCAGTGAAACGGGCCTCGGGGGCACTGAAGCTTTCTTT. Its translation: CASSETGLGGTEAFF.

The chain uses TRBV7-9 and TRBJ1-1, with a weak D call TRBD1 (5 bases). This CDR3 has 15 amino acids. The germline V gene encodes CDR1 SEHNR and CDR2 FQNEAQ (reference sequence). Trimming stripped 5 bases from V and 4 bases from J, with 17 bases between. The CDR3 loop reads CASSRPRGPPTEAFF. The CDR3 DNA is TGTGCCAGCAGCCGCCCGAGGGGTCCTCCCACTGAAGCTTTCTTT.

The chain uses TRBV9 and TRBJ2-3; weak D call: TRBD1 (5 bases). V lost 0 bases, J lost 3 bases, and 5 bases lay in between. CDR1 is SGDLS and CDR2 is YYNGEE in the germline V gene. The CDR3 extends over 13 amino acids. CDR3 sequence reads: CASSVAGTDTQYF. In DNA form, the CDR3 reads TGTGCCAGCAGCGTAGCAGGGACAGATACGCAGTATTTT.

The chain joins TRBV12-3 or TRBV12-4 to TRBJ1-5; no clear D. Deletions cut 1 base from V and 2 bases from J, with 9 bases between. The CDR3 is 15 amino acids. The CDR3 region is CASSLVLYGNQPQHF. DNA of the CDR3: TGTGCCAGCAGTTTAGTGTTATATGGCAATCAGCCCCAGCATTTT.

The rearrangement joins TRBV20-1 to TRBJ1-2, with 9 bases identical to TRBD1. This CDR3 spans 14 amino acids. Germline values: CDR1 DFQATT, CDR2 SNEGSKA (reference sequence). V was clipped by 6 bases and J by 4 bases; unmatched bases: 9. CDR3 in amino acids: CSATQGAQGYGYTF. CDR3 nucleotide sequence: TGCAGTGCAACACAGGGGGCGCAGGGCTATGGCTACACCTTC.

The CDR3: CASSRGRGSNQPQHF. The DNA of the CDR3 is TGTGCCTCTAGCCGGGGAAGGGGCAGCAATCAGCCCCAGCATTTT. The chain joins TRBV19 to TRBJ1-5; tentatively, D is TRBD1 (5 bases). The CDR3 sequence is 15 residues long. The V end was cut by 11 bases, the J end by 1 base, with 18 bases between. The germline V gene has CDR1 LNHDA and CDR2 SQIVND (reference sequence).

This chain joins TRBV23-1 and TRBJ2-2; D may be TRBD2 (6 bases). TRBV23-1 is sorted into the ORF group, with uncertain function. CDR3 length equals 19 residues. Between the trimmed V and J ends, which lost 4 bases and 4 bases, there was a span of 25 bases. The CDR3 sequence: CASSPGENPPSKGTGELFF. CDR3 in DNA: TGCGCCAGCAGTCCGGGGGAAAACCCCCCCTCAAAGGGCACCGGGGAGCTGTTTTTT.

The chain employs TRBV20-1 and TRBJ2-7, with D perhaps matching TRBD1 (6 bases). Deletions cut 6 bases from V and 7 bases from J, with 25 bases between. The CDR3 is made up of 15 amino acids. The germline V gene encodes CDR1 DFQATT and CDR2 SNEGSKA (reference sequence). CDR3 sequence reads: CSATLPGHRKGEQYV. The DNA for the CDR3 is TGCAGTGCCACCTTACCGGGACACCGTAAGGGGGAGCAGTACGTC.

The V and J genes are TRBV20-1 and TRBJ2-3; the D gene is possibly TRBD1 (6 bases). The CDR3 spans 15 residues. CDR1 is DFQATT and CDR2 is SNEGSKA in the germline V gene (reference sequence). V was trimmed by 2 bases and J by 4 bases, leaving 16 bases between them. In DNA, the CDR3 is TGCAGTGCTAGAAATGACAGGAAGGGAGCAGATACGCAGTATTTT. It is translated as CSARNDRKGADTQYF.

The V gene is TRBV4-1, the J gene TRBJ2-3, with 9 nucleotides matching TRBD2. The CDR3 sequence is 19 residues long. Trimming cost V 0 bases and J 6 bases; bases outside gene matches: 16. Germline CDR1 is MGHRA and CDR2 is YSYEKL. The CDR3 region is CASSQESLPLAGSTDTQYF. Here the CDR3 DNA reads TGCGCCAGCAGCCAAGAGTCTCTACCGCTAGCGGGGTCCACGGATACGCAGTATTTT.

The chain joins TRBV7-9 to TRBJ2-3; no reliable D call. The germline V gene encodes CDR1 SEHNR and CDR2 FQNEAQ (reference sequence). V gave up 4 bases and J gave up 0 bases, with 11 bases separating them. The CDR3 loop spans 15 amino acids. This CDR3 reads CASSSPGSSTDTQYF. CDR3 nucleotide sequence: TGTGCCAGCAGCTCCCCTGGGTCTAGCACAGATACGCAGTATTTT.

This chain links TRBV4-1 with TRBJ2-7, with 8 bases identical to TRBD1. CDR1 is MGHRA and CDR2 is YSYEKL in the germline V gene. Trimming at V came to 0 bases and at J to 2 bases, leaving 6 bases not matched to a gene. This CDR3 region has 16 residues. DNA of the CDR3: TGCGCCAGCAGCCAAGATTATCCGGGACAGGCCTACGAGCAGTACTTC. It yields the protein CASSQDYPGQAYEQYF.